Following are 4 T cell receptor beta chains from one sample sequenced in a study of molecular identifiers for immune sequencing clone quantification. From the PCR reads, TCRdb called clonotypes with MiXCR, one entry per CDR3 protein. The repertoire consists of a few hundred thousand distinct CDR3 sequences, with about a fifth occurring once and the leading ten covering around 0.84%. Material for sequencing was naive CD8+ T cells from blood, with Jurkat cell RNA spiked in. Described subset: FACS-sorted CD8+CD4-CCR7+CD45RA+ naive T cells. Source of these receptors: a human donor in good health. Some libraries in this study had Jurkat cell RNA spiked in.

This clonotype has ten or more counts. This rearrangement joins TRBV7-2 to TRBJ1-1, with TRBD1 identical over 11 bases. The CDR3 runs to 15 residues. V lost 3 bases, J lost 6 bases, and 6 bases stayed unmatched. The V gene's germline CDR1 is SGHTA and CDR2 FQGNSA. The CDR3 bases are TGTGCCAGCAGCTTCTTCCGGACAGGGGGCTCTGAAGCTTTCTTT. Encoded protein: CASSFFRTGGSEAFF. Using reference TRBV7-2 and TRBJ1-1 for the parts outside the CDR3, the full variable domain is GAGVSQSPSNKVTEKGKDVELRCDPISGHTALYWYRQSLGQGLEFLIYFQGNSAPDKSGLPSDRFSAERTGGSVSTLTIQRTQQEDSAVYLCASSFFRTGGSEAFFGQGTRLTVV.

Worth noting for this clonotype: With a much larger clone just one base away, this may be a read error. The chain uses TRBV28 and TRBJ2-3, with D uncertain. The DNA end lines up better with TRBJ1-5; the J call may be wrong. Germline V gene lookup returns CDR1 MDHEN and CDR2 SYDVKM. The CDR3 sequence is 12 residues long. DNA of the CDR3: TGTGCCAGCGGAGACTCCACAGATACGCAGCATTTT. Residues: CASGDSTDTQHF.

Ten or more counts support this clonotype. The chain has TRBV5-4 and TRBJ2-7; TRBD2 might be the D (6 bases). The V gene lost 4 bases and the J gene lost 0 bases, with 11 bases spanning the gap. Looked up from germline, CDR1 is SGHNT and CDR2 is YYREEE (reference sequence). CDR3 length: 14 amino acids. In nucleotides, the CDR3 is TGTGCCAGCAGCGCGACGGGACTCTCCTACGAGCAGTACTTC. Translated, it gives CASSATGLSYEQYF.

This clonotype was seen just once. The rearrangement links TRBV21-1 to TRBJ1-2. TRBV21-1 corresponds to a pseudogene. This CDR3 spans 17 amino acids. As DNA, the CDR3 is TGTGCCAGCAGCGCAGTTTTCTTCACAGAGTCTAACTATGGCTACACCTTC. Protein sequence: CASSAVFFTESNYGYTF.